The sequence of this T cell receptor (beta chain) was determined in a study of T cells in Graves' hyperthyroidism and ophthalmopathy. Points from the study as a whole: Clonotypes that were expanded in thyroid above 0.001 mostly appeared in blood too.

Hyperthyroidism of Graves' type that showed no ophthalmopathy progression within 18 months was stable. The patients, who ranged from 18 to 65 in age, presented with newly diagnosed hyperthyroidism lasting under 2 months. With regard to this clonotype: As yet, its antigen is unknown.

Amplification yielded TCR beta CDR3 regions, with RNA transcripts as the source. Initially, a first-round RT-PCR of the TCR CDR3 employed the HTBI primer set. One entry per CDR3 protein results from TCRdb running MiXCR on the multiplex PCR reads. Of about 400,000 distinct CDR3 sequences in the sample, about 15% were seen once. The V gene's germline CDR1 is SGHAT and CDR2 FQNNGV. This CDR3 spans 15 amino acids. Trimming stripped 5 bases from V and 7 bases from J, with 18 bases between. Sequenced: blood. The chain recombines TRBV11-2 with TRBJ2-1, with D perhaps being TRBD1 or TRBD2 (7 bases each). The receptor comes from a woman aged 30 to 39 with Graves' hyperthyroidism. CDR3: CASSPGGRAGNEQFF. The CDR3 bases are TGTGCCAGCAGCCCAGGGGGGAGGGCGGGAAATGAGCAGTTCTTC.